Listed here are 16 T cell receptor beta chains from one sample, sequenced in a study of early T cells in non-severe SARS-CoV-2 infection. TCRdb reprocessed the 5' RACE reads with MiXCR, giving one entry per CDR3 protein. The table records about 45,000 distinct CDR3 sequences, more than 9% of them present only once. Material: whole blood. Every receptor here comes from an adult who was a healthcare worker with PCR-confirmed SARS-CoV-2 infection or an uninfected control (not recorded which).

This clonotype has only a few counts. The chain carries TRBV4-2 and TRBJ2-1, with a possible D match to TRBD2 (6 bases). CDR3 length: 17 residues. CDR1 and CDR2 from the germline V gene are LGHNA and YNFKEQ. The V gene lost 1 base and the J gene lost 6 bases, with 19 bases spanning the gap. The DNA for the CDR3 is TGTGCCAGCAGCCAAGTTGGCGGGCCGGCCGGGGGCAATGAGCAGTTCTTC. It translates to CASSQVGGPAGGNEQFF.

This clonotype showed up many times. The chain has TRBV10-2 and TRBJ2-3; D gene uncertain. From germline, CDR1 is WSHSY and CDR2 SAAADI. V lost 7 bases and J 2 bases, leaving 10 bases between the germline ends. The CDR3 totals 13 residues. The CDR3 region is CASNLRVTDTQYF. As DNA, the CDR3 is TGCGCCAGCAATCTAAGAGTCACAGATACGCAGTATTTT.

This clonotype was detected only a few times. The V gene is TRBV29-1, the J gene TRBJ1-4; D remains unclear. The CDR3 consists of 11 residues. Per germline, CDR1 SQVTM and CDR2 ANQGSEA. Trimming removed 7 bases from V and 5 bases from J, with 8 bases in between. CDR3 coding DNA: TGCAGCGCCGCGGAGAATGAAAAACTGTTTTTT. Protein product: CSAAENEKLFF.

Ten or more counts support this clonotype. The rearrangement uses TRBV28 and TRBJ2-5, with a possible D match to TRBD1 (6 bases). V gave up 3 bases and J gave up 7 bases, with 15 bases separating them. Germline V gene sequence: CDR1 MDHEN, CDR2 SYDVKM. The CDR3 runs to 14 residues. The CDR3 region has the DNA TGTGCCAGCAGTTTGAGCGGACAGAGGGGGACCCAGTACTTC. This gives the protein CASSLSGQRGTQYF.

The rearrangement uses TRBV27 and TRBJ2-7; TRBD2 is a possible D gene (5 bases). Germline V CDR1 and CDR2: MNHEY, SMNVEV (reference sequence). The CDR3 extends over 14 amino acids. Trimming pared 4 bases from V and 6 bases from J, leaving 16 bases between. CDR3 coding DNA: TGTGCCAGCAGTTCGAGAGCGGCCCAAAGCGAGCAGTACTTC. Translation: CASSSRAAQSEQYF.

The V and J genes are TRBV7-2 and TRBJ2-5; 8 bases map to TRBD1. CDR3 length: 15 amino acids. The germline V gene encodes CDR1 SGHTA and CDR2 FQGNSA. V shed 1 base, J shed 3 bases, and the junction held 4 bases outside the gene matches. Here the CDR3 reads CASSLGGQVEETQYF. DNA of the CDR3: TGTGCCAGCAGCTTAGGGGGACAGGTCGAAGAGACCCAGTACTTC.

This clonotype was seen ten or more times. The V and J genes are TRBV7-3 and TRBJ2-1; TRBD1 matches 7 bases. The CDR3 is made up of 13 amino acids. With V trimmed by 5 bases and J by 4 bases, 2 bases remained unmatched. Germline CDR1 SGHTA, CDR2 FQGTGA. Here the CDR3 DNA reads TGTGCCAGCAGCCTGGGACAGTACAATGAGCAGTTCTTC. It is translated as CASSLGQYNEQFF.

This clonotype was detected many times. V usage is TRBV7-6 and J usage is TRBJ2-7; 12 nucleotides line up with TRBD2. J gave up 2 bases and V 5 bases, and 4 bases lay outside the gene matches. This CDR3 is 15 amino acids long. Germline values: CDR1 SGHVS, CDR2 FNYEAQ. The CDR3 coding sequence is TGTGCCAGCAGCGCGACTAGCGGGAGAACCTACGAGCAGTACTTC. Protein product: CASSATSGRTYEQYF.

The CDR3 here is CATTGTHVQETQYF. The CDR3 DNA is TGTGCCACTACCGGGACCCATGTACAAGAGACCCAGTACTTC. The gene calls are TRBV28 and TRBJ2-5, with D perhaps being TRBD1 or TRBD2 (5 bases each). Germline V lookup: CDR1 MDHEN, CDR2 SYDVKM. This CDR3 spans 14 amino acids. V lost 10 bases and J 2 bases, leaving 17 bases between the germline ends.

V is TRBV3-1 and J is TRBJ1-1, with 7 bases fitting TRBD1. This CDR3 is 15 amino acids long. Trimming cost V 1 base and J 5 bases; bases outside gene matches: 7. CDR1 is LGHDT and CDR2 is YNNKEL in the germline V gene (reference sequence). The CDR3 spells CASSQGAGGGTEAFF. For the CDR3, the DNA is TGTGCCAGCAGCCAAGGGGCAGGGGGAGGGACTGAAGCTTTCTTT.

V gene TRBV10-3 combines with J gene TRBJ2-7; 9 bases map to TRBD1. In germline, CDR1 is ENHRY, CDR2 SYGVKD. This CDR3 has 16 residues. V dropped 4 bases and J dropped 0; count of bases not matched to a gene: 7. CDR3 residues: CAISGAGTGNSYEQYF. CDR3 coding DNA: TGTGCCATCAGTGGGGCCGGGACAGGGAACTCCTACGAGCAGTACTTC.

This clonotype was found many times. The V gene is TRBV27, the J gene TRBJ1-2; tentative D call: TRBD1 (5 bases). The CDR3 is 13 amino acids. The ends were cut back, 2 bases at V and 3 bases at J, with 7 bases in the middle. From germline, CDR1 is MNHEY and CDR2 SMNVEV (reference sequence). Written as DNA, the CDR3 is TGTGCCAGCAGTTTACAGGGCGACTATGGCTACACCTTC. It codes for CASSLQGDYGYTF.

The chain employs TRBV5-8 and TRBJ2-2, with TRBD2 matching 10 bases. The V and J ends lost 0 bases and 2 bases, in that order; junction bases with no gene match: 1. The CDR3 length is 16 residues. Per germline, CDR1 SGHTS and CDR2 YDEGEE. CDR3 protein: CASSLGTSGNTGELFF. The CDR3 region has the DNA TGTGCCAGCAGCTTGGGGACTAGCGGAAACACCGGGGAGCTGTTTTTT.

The V gene is TRBV6-2 or TRBV6-3, the J gene TRBJ2-5; TRBD2 matches at 9 bases. The junction had 1 base not matched to a gene; V was cut back by 0 bases and J by 5 bases. CDR1 is MNHEY and CDR2 is SVGEGT in the germline V gene. CDR3 length: 14 residues. CDR3 in amino acids: CASSYSTSGETQYF. In DNA form, the CDR3 reads TGTGCCAGCAGTTACTCAACTAGCGGGGAGACCCAGTACTTC.

This clonotype was observed a few times. The V gene is TRBV28, the J gene TRBJ1-4, with D perhaps TRBD1 (6 bases). In germline, CDR1 is MDHEN, CDR2 SYDVKM. The CDR3 consists of 16 residues. Trimming took 4 bases from V and 7 from J, leaving 19 bases between them. CDR3 nucleotides: TGTGCCAGCAGTTCCCCGGGGGGGGCCCGGGGTGAAAAACTGTTTTTT. Translated, it gives CASSSPGGARGEKLFF.

The sample holds many counts of this clonotype. The rearrangement joins TRBV28 to TRBJ2-1, with TRBD1 as a possible D gene (6 bases). The CDR3 has 13 amino acids. V lost 7 bases, J lost 8 bases, and 15 bases lay in between. Germline CDR1 and CDR2: MDHEN and SYDVKM. The CDR3 bases are TGTGCCAGCACCCCACAGGGTTGGGATGAGCAGTTCTTC. It codes for CASTPQGWDEQFF.